This note documents a single T cell receptor (beta chain) sequence. The V and J ends lost 3 bases and 5 bases, in that order; junction bases with no gene match: 11. Germline CDR1 LNHDA, CDR2 SQIVND (reference sequence). The CDR3 sequence is 17 residues long. The source of the sample is a study of shared T cell receptors in the human thymus. Assay used: immunoSEQ multiplex PCR; TCRdb lists only in-frame clones, some missing. Among under 850,000 clones, 88% were seen once, and the ten largest hold 0.0095% to 0.011%. This sample was also put to use in a study of human thymus T cells.

The gene calls are TRBV19 and TRBJ2-2, with TRBD1 identical over 8 bases. Sequencing was done on a sample of thymocytes. The TCR sequence derives from a boy in the first two years of life with a congenital heart defect. The CDR3 region has the DNA TGTGCCAGTAGTATGGGGACAGGCCACGGCGGGACCGGGGAGCTGTTTTTT. Its translation is CASSMGTGHGGTGELFF.